The rows below give T cell receptor beta chains drawn from one sample of a study of spatial heterogeneity in lung cancer. TCRdb redid the calling of the 5' RACE reads with MiXCR, one entry per CDR3 protein. The sample consists of 45,000 to 55,000 distinct CDR3 sequences, approximately 5.7% of them appearing once. The sample was PBMCs, taken at surgery. The source is a male donor with early-stage non-small cell lung cancer. Each CDR3 is given without its conserved first and last residue. The order of the fields is CDR3 protein, V gene.

cdr3_aa: ASSLAPGQGTKNIQY
v_call: TRBV7-2

cdr3_aa: ASSLARAGGEETQY
v_call: TRBV7-8

cdr3_aa: ANSVAGGGYEQY
v_call: TRBV2

cdr3_aa: ASSSGLMEF
v_call: TRBV11-1

cdr3_aa: ASSGDFTSEQF
v_call: TRBV2

cdr3_aa: ASSLSGLAGLNRGTDTQY
v_call: TRBV5-1

cdr3_aa: SAPTDRDEAF
v_call: TRBV20-1

cdr3_aa: ASSLGLGNTEAF
v_call: TRBV5-6

cdr3_aa: ASSSWGSVSSSYEQY
v_call: TRBV28

cdr3_aa: ASSSSKSSYEQY
v_call: TRBV13

cdr3_aa: ASSVAGRGYEQF
v_call: TRBV9

cdr3_aa: ASSLGRPYWGSTDTQY
v_call: TRBV5-8

cdr3_aa: ASSPGLAGIRDEQF
v_call: TRBV11-1

cdr3_aa: ASSLGLAVNSYNEQF
v_call: TRBV5-6

cdr3_aa: ASSPPGPTRETQY
v_call: TRBV3-1

cdr3_aa: ASSRRTNQPQH
v_call: TRBV27

cdr3_aa: ASSLWATYEQY
v_call: TRBV12-3/TRBV12-4

cdr3_aa: AWSVGERETQY
v_call: TRBV30

cdr3_aa: ASRDGQGARETQY
v_call: TRBV2

cdr3_aa: ASSRTGNSYEQY
v_call: TRBV6-1

cdr3_aa: ASIGLATDTQY
v_call: TRBV2

cdr3_aa: SARDLDWSYNEQF
v_call: TRBV20-1

cdr3_aa: ASSPGQGRNYGYT
v_call: TRBV5-1

cdr3_aa: ASIPKQGMIGELF
v_call: TRBV14

cdr3_aa: ASSLVQSEETQY
v_call: TRBV7-2

cdr3_aa: ASRGPGSTEAF
v_call: TRBV9

cdr3_aa: ASSVVTGDLTDTQY
v_call: TRBV9

cdr3_aa: ASSFGTPGAYEQY
v_call: TRBV12-3/TRBV12-4

cdr3_aa: ATSPRRDHQETQY
v_call: TRBV15

cdr3_aa: ASSVLGSNTEAF
v_call: TRBV5-1

cdr3_aa: ASSLPGLPTGELF
v_call: TRBV6-2/TRBV6-3

cdr3_aa: AIAPQGAEETQY
v_call: TRBV10-3

cdr3_aa: SAQTGTLHLDTQY
v_call: TRBV20-1

cdr3_aa: ASRQGVPDGIMNTEAF
v_call: TRBV11-1

cdr3_aa: ASSDPNLPQH
v_call: TRBV28

cdr3_aa: ASSRGGSYEQY
v_call: TRBV7-2

cdr3_aa: ASRPDSGFSYEQY
v_call: TRBV6-2/TRBV6-3

cdr3_aa: ASSLEASGSSADTQY
v_call: TRBV5-4

cdr3_aa: ASSQDPGATTGELF
v_call: TRBV4-1

cdr3_aa: ASSLSTGDGQPQH
v_call: TRBV5-1

cdr3_aa: ASSPGTSATRTDTQY
v_call: TRBV28

cdr3_aa: ASSPSGRRRTDTQY
v_call: TRBV5-1

cdr3_aa: ASSSWTNYEQY
v_call: TRBV7-2

cdr3_aa: ASSLDRVGNEQF
v_call: TRBV5-1

cdr3_aa: ASSLERGSSYEQY
v_call: TRBV11-2

cdr3_aa: ASSQISHVSGY
v_call: TRBV28

cdr3_aa: ASIEGRAQH
v_call: TRBV5-1

cdr3_aa: ASSLNGGFYNEQF
v_call: TRBV7-2

cdr3_aa: ASSLGGGQPQH
v_call: TRBV7-2